The TCR beta chain described here comes from a study of T cells in Graves' hyperthyroidism and ophthalmopathy. Germline CDR1 reads SQVTM; CDR2 reads ANQGSEA. The V gene lost 7 bases and the J gene lost 4 bases, with 11 bases spanning the gap. The length of the CDR3 is 12 residues. TCR beta CDR3 regions were amplified from RNA. First-round RT-PCR targeting the TCR CDR3 was performed with the HTBI primer set. TCRdb called the multiplex PCR reads again in MiXCR, with one record for every CDR3 protein. The sample consists of some 250,000 distinct CDR3 sequences, about 16% of them appearing once. The material sequenced was blood. The source of this sequence is a woman aged 45-65 years with Graves' hyperthyroidism that later progressed to Graves' ophthalmopathy. The chain is built from TRBV29-1 and TRBJ2-1; D is tentatively TRBD1 or TRBD2 (5 bases each). The CDR3 DNA sequence: TGCAGCGGGGAGAGGGGTTACAATGAGCAGTTCTTC. As protein: CSGERGYNEQFF.